What follows is one T cell receptor (beta chain) and its context. What it binds is not known. The record originates from a study of beta chain features in type 1 diabetes. Overall study findings and caveats: Moderately but significantly shorter TCRB CDR3s were found in Type 1 diabetes patients in all four CD4+ subsets.

V was pared by 6 bases and J by 3 bases, with 5 bases of the junction left unmatched. This CDR3 has 15 amino acids. Germline V lookup: CDR1 SNHLY, CDR2 FYNNEI. Reverse transcription of all isolated RNA meant that expressed TCRB transcripts were sequenced. Sequenced by immunoSEQ multiplex PCR; TCRdb stores in-frame clones only, minus some. The sample lists some 52,000 clones, roughly 39% occurring once. The chain recombines TRBV2 with TRBJ1-6; 7 bases fit TRBD1. Sequenced input: Tregs from blood. The source is a man aged 25-40 years with type 1 diabetes. For the CDR3, the DNA is TGTGCCAGCAGCTCAGGGGGAGGCTATAATTCACCCCTCCACTTT. This translates into CASSSGGGYNSPLHF.